This is a list of T cell receptor beta chains from one sample in a study of identical twins. TCRdb itself ran the 5' RACE reads through MiXCR, one entry per CDR3 protein. The table has 700,000 or so distinct CDR3 sequences, 8.6% seen once. The sample was also linked to a second study, of yellow fever vaccine responses in identical twins.

Input material: PBMCs. The receptors stem from a woman under 30 in good health. Both conserved end residues are trimmed from each CDR3.

>TRBV29-1
SVEFRQNEKLF
>TRBV10-3
AISENMNTEAF
>TRBV15
ATSRERGLHYEQY
>TRBV28
ASRRGGAETQY
>TRBV6-1
VSSLQGSLTNEQF
>TRBV14
ASSQDLSYEQY
>TRBV4-1
ASSHDHSNEQF
>TRBV12-3/TRBV12-4
ASSLQAGGSYEQY
>TRBV24-1
ATSDRFMGAYNEQF
>TRBV3-1
ASSQSHPGQGARSEQF
>TRBV20-1
SASAGVGETQY
>TRBV12-3/TRBV12-4
ASRWDRMIFDTQY
>TRBV12-5
ASGLGTGLSRETQY
>TRBV11-2
ASSHRLADYEQY
>TRBV12-3/TRBV12-4
ASSLWGAGTDTQY
>TRBV5-1
ASSFLAGDQETQY
>TRBV29-1
SVGRPAGGVKDTQY
>TRBV7-3
ASSLNSFSLGQF
>TRBV27
ATYSVGSKMEQY
>TRBV27
ASSSLTSGREQF
>TRBV24-1
ATSDLWGATGELF
>TRBV12-3/TRBV12-4
ASSGDTGPLANYGYT
>TRBV4-1
ASSHSQVPAGANVLT
>TRBV24-1
ATSVVTGQETQY
>TRBV14
ASSWGHLNEQF
>TRBV20-1
RVGEGTSTDTQY
>TRBV6-2/TRBV6-3
ASSYRPEEQY
>TRBV7-9
ASSFPGRTQTQY
>TRBV20-1
SAPGRAWLNEQF
>TRBV5-1
ASSAGQGAFYNSPLH
>TRBV11-2
ASSLVTSGGKHEQF
>TRBV2
ASNLARATDTQY
>TRBV12-3/TRBV12-4
ASSFGSTSGSTDTQY
>TRBV5-1
ASSLEQGPQETQY
>TRBV4-1
ASSQSVQGEAF
>TRBV6-4
ASSDLPTDTQY
>TRBV12-3/TRBV12-4
ASTPLGQNQPQH
>TRBV6-5
ASSYATPPSNTGELF
>TRBV14
ASSRTARWDGELF
>TRBV12-3/TRBV12-4
ASSSGQARDQPQH
>TRBV28
ASSHRDTAYEQY
>TRBV5-1
ASKDSGRGETQY
>TRBV20-1
SAQPDAASEQY
>TRBV7-9
ASRPGFGTYEQY
>TRBV12-3/TRBV12-4
ASSASGSFTEQY